Below are 15 T cell receptor beta chains sequenced from a single sample in a study of blood T cell repertoires in COVID-19. The table came from immunoSEQ multiplex PCR; TCRdb's copy has only in-frame clones and leaves some out. The table shows 100,000 or so clones, with approximately 93% occurring only once. Sequencing was performed on peripheral blood. The receptors were sampled from a man aged 60-69 years with acute or convalescent COVID-19.

This CDR3 reads CASSDRGWGNTIYF. Here the CDR3 DNA reads TGTGCCAGCAGCGACAGGGGTTGGGGAAACACCATATATTTT. The chain uses TRBV7-8 and TRBJ1-3; TRBD1 matches 8 bases. The CDR3 is 14 residues long. Germline loops: CDR1 SGHVS, CDR2 FQNEAQ. The V gene end was trimmed by 5 bases and the J gene end by 4 bases; junction bases not matched to a gene: 4.

The chain uses TRBV6-5 and TRBJ1-5; 8 nucleotides align to TRBD1. Germline V gene lookup returns CDR1 MNHEY and CDR2 SVGAGI. CDR3 size: 15 residues. V dropped 7 bases and J dropped 9; count of bases not matched to a gene: 14. The CDR3 region is CASILTGQDYLPQHF. CDR3 nucleotide sequence: TGTGCCAGCATCCTAACGGGACAGGATTATCTGCCCCAGCATTTT.

The V call is TRBV6-5, the J call TRBJ2-3, with 11 bases matching TRBD2. Trimming took 5 bases from V and 2 from J; bases not matched to a gene: 3. The length of the CDR3 is 15 residues. CDR1 and CDR2 from the germline V gene are MNHEY and SVGAGI. Written as DNA, the CDR3 is TGTGCCAGCAGTCCGACTAGCGGGGCCACAGATACGCAGTATTTT. Its protein is CASSPTSGATDTQYF.

This chain uses TRBV7-9 with TRBJ2-3; 8 bases fit TRBD2. CDR1 is SEHNR, CDR2 FQNEAQ, per germline (reference sequence). The CDR3 sequence is 15 residues long. J gave up 0 bases and V 5 bases, and 4 bases lay outside the gene matches. CDR3 sequence reads: CASSPTSGSTDTQYF. In nucleotides, the CDR3 is TGTGCCAGCAGCCCCACTAGCGGCAGCACAGATACGCAGTATTTT.

The chain is built from TRBV6-2 or TRBV6-3 and TRBJ1-4; D is unclear. The CDR3 spans 14 residues. Germline V lookup: CDR1 MNHEY, CDR2 SVGEGT. V lost 5 bases and J lost 4, with 11 bases in between. This CDR3 reads CASSIDGLNEKLFF. The CDR3 coding sequence is TGTGCCAGCAGTATAGACGGACTTAATGAAAAACTGTTTTTT.

The V gene is TRBV11-2, the J gene TRBJ1-1, with unresolved D. V lost 1 base and J lost 6, with 21 bases in between. This CDR3 has 17 residues. CDR1 is SGHAT and CDR2 is FQNNGV in the germline V gene. The CDR3 coding sequence is TGTGCCAGCAGCTTAGTCGGAGCCGGGGAGCGATACGCTGAAGCTTTCTTT. It codes for CASSLVGAGERYAEAFF.

This chain uses TRBV5-1 with TRBJ2-1; 12 nucleotides align to TRBD2. This CDR3 has 17 amino acids. Trimming at V came to 0 bases and at J to 1 base, leaving 2 bases not matched to a gene. Germline assignment: CDR1 SGHRS and CDR2 YFSETQ. CDR3 loop: CASSLGTSGTSYNEQFF. DNA for the CDR3: TGCGCCAGCAGCTTGGGGACTAGCGGGACATCCTACAATGAGCAGTTCTTC. Using reference TRBV5-1 and TRBJ2-1 for the parts outside the CDR3, the full variable domain is KAGVTQTPRYLIKTRGQQVTLSCSPISGHRSVSWYQQTPGQGLQFLFEYFSETQRNKGNFPGRFSGRQFSNSRSEMNVSTLELGDSALYLCASSLGTSGTSYNEQFFGPGTRLTVL.

This chain joins TRBV7-9 and TRBJ2-5; D perhaps matches TRBD2 (6 bases). The CDR3 is 17 amino acids. Between the trimmed V and J ends, which lost 5 bases and 1 base, there was a span of 20 bases. Germline V gives CDR1 SEHNR, CDR2 FQNEAQ (reference sequence). CDR3: CASSPYPAGPIQETQYF. For the CDR3, the DNA is TGTGCCAGCAGCCCTTATCCCGCGGGACCCATCCAAGAGACCCAGTACTTC.

This clone is a singleton in its sample. The V call is TRBV2, the J call TRBJ2-1; D is uncertain. Per germline, CDR1 SNHLY and CDR2 FYNNEI. V lost 3 bases, J lost 6 bases, and 15 bases lay in between. This CDR3 spans 15 amino acids. In DNA form, the CDR3 reads TGTGCCAGCAGTGATCGGGTGAGTTCCCTCAATGAGCAGTTCTTC. Translation: CASSDRVSSLNEQFF.

The chain employs TRBV5-1 and TRBJ2-7; 10 bases match TRBD2. The CDR3 totals 15 residues. V gave up 3 bases and J gave up 3 bases; unmatched junction bases: 6. Germline lookup yields CDR1 SGHRS and CDR2 YFSETQ. CDR3: CASSWTSGTYYEQYF. CDR3 bases: TGCGCCAGCAGCTGGACTAGCGGAACATACTACGAGCAGTACTTC.

The V call is TRBV5-5, the J call TRBJ2-7; D perhaps matches TRBD2 (6 bases). The CDR3 length is 17 residues. Trimming pared 2 bases from V and 3 bases from J, leaving 21 bases between. Germline CDR1 SGHKS, CDR2 YYEKEE (reference sequence). This CDR3 reads CASSFYAGTDILYEQYF. Written as DNA, the CDR3 is TGTGCCAGCAGCTTCTACGCGGGGACCGATATCCTCTACGAGCAGTACTTC.

The rearrangement joins TRBV18 to TRBJ2-2; 7 bases fit TRBD1. J lost 3 bases, V lost 4 bases, and 8 bases had no gene match. CDR1 and CDR2 from the germline V gene are KGHSH and LQKENI. This CDR3 contains 16 residues. CDR3: CASSQTGSFYTGELFF. In nucleotides, the CDR3 is TGTGCCAGCTCACAGACAGGGTCGTTTTACACCGGGGAGCTGTTTTTT. Drawing the rest from reference TRBV18 and TRBJ2-2, the complete variable domain is NAGVMQNPRHLVRRRGQEARLRCSPMKGHSHVYWYRQLPEEGLKFMVYLQKENIIDESGMPKERFSAEFPKEGPSILRIQQVVRGDSAAYFCASSQTGSFYTGELFFGEGSRLTVL.

DNA for the CDR3: TGTGCCAGCAGCTCCCCAAAAAAAGGGGCCTACGAGCAGTACTTC. Its translation: CASSSPKKGAYEQYF. V is TRBV7-9 and J is TRBJ2-7; TRBD1 might be the D (5 bases). V lost 4 bases and J 2 bases, leaving 15 bases between the germline ends. Germline CDR1 and CDR2: SEHNR and FQNEAQ (reference sequence). The length of the CDR3 is 15 residues. Looking up the rest from reference TRBV7-9 and TRBJ2-7 gives the full variable domain: DTGVSQNPRHKITKRGQNVTFRCDPISEHNRLYWYRQTLGQGPEFLTYFQNEAQLEKSRLLSDRFSAERPKGSFSTLEIQRTEQGDSAMYLCASSSPKKGAYEQYFGPGTRLTVT.

This clone was seen at least ten times. The CDR3 protein is CASSVAAGNTIYF. DNA for the CDR3: TGTGCCAGCAGCGTAGCCGCTGGAAACACCATATATTTT. This chain joins TRBV9 and TRBJ1-3; no definite D call. Trimming shortened V by 0 bases and J by 2 bases, and 3 bases separated the two germline ends. Per the germline V gene, CDR1 is SGDLS and CDR2 is YYNGEE. The CDR3 contains 13 residues.

The J gene is TRBJ1-5, the V gene TRBV2, with D hard to call. The CDR3 has 16 amino acids. CDR1 SNHLY and CDR2 FYNNEI come from the germline V gene. V lost 5 bases to trimming and J lost 2 bases, with 16 bases between them. CDR3 DNA sequence: TGTGCCAGCAGTCGAGGGCCTTATGAGGGCAATCAGCCCCAGCATTTT. It yields the protein CASSRGPYEGNQPQHF.